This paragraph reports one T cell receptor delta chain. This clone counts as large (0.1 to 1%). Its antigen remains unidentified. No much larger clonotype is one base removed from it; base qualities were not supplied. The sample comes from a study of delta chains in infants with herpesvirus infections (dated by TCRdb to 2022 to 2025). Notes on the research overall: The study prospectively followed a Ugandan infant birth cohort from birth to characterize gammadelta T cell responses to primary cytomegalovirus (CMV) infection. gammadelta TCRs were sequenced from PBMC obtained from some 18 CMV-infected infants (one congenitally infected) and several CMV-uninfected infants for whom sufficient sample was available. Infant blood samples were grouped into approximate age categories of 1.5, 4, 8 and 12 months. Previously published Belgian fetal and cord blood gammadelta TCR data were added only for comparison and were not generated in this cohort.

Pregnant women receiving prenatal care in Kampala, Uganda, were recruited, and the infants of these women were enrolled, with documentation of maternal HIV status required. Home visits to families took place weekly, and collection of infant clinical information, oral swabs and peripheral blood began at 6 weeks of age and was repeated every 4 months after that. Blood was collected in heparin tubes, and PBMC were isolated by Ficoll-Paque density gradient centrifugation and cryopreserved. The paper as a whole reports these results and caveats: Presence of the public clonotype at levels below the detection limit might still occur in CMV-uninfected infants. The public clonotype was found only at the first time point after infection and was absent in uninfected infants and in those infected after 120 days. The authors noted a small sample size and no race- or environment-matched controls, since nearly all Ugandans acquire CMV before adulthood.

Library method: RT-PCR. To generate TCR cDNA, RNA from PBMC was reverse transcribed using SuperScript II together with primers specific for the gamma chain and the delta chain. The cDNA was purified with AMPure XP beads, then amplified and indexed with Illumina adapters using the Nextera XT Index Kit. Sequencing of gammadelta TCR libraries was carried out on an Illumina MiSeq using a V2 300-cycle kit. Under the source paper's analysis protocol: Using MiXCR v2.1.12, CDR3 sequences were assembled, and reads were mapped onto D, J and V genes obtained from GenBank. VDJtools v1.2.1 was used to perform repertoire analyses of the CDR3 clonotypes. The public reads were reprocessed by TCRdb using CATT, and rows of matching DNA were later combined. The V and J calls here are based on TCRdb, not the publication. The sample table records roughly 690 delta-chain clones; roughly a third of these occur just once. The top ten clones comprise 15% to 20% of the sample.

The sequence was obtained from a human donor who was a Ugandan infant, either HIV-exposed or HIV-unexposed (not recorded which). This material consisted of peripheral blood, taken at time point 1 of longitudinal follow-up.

The CDR3 reads as follows: CALGERPLHDSLGDTSKLIF. The nucleotides read TGTGCTCTTGGGGAACGGCCCCTACACGATTCACTGGGGGATACGTCCAAACTCATCTTT. The chain is assembled from TRDV1 and TRDJ1; 13 nucleotides in the junction match TRDD3. V loses 1 base at its end and J loses 8 bases; junction bases beyond the gene matches: 19. The CDR3 goes from the cysteine to the phenylalanine over 20 residues. The entry retains the CDR3 DNA only, 60 bases that are in frame from base 1. CDR1 and CDR2, per the germline V gene, are TSWWSYY and QGS.